The 24 T cell receptor beta chains in this list originate from one sample, sequenced in a study of T cells in Graves' hyperthyroidism and ophthalmopathy (dated by TCRdb to the late 2010s). To prepare the library, multiplex PCR was applied. The data were produced on an Illumina HiSeq 2000. TCR beta CDR3 regions were amplified from RNA transcripts. For the first round of RT-PCR on the TCR CDR3, the HTBI primer set was used together with the Qiagen OneStep RT-PCR kit. TCRdb passed the public sequencing reads through fastp at Q25 and MiXCR, retaining productive beta sequences. Rows are combined by CDR3 protein, so each entry shows the most common genes and DNA. The sample table contains a few hundred thousand distinct CDR3 sequences; only one count was recorded for approximately 22% of them. The top ten constitute around 50% of the sample. Material: blood. The receptor source for this set is a woman in her fifties or sixties with Graves' hyperthyroidism.

The table lists this clonotype with many counts. The chain employs TRBV28 and TRBJ1-1, with TRBD1 as a possible D gene (5 bases). Trimming cost V 1 base and J 4 bases, with 10 bases left between them. The V gene's germline CDR1 is MDHEN and CDR2 SYDVKM. This CDR3 is 14 amino acids long. CDR3 DNA sequence: TGTGCCAGCAGTTTATCCTCGGGGGGCACTGAAGCTTTCTTT. Amino acids: CASSLSSGGTEAFF. The full variable domain, rest sourced from reference TRBV28 and TRBJ1-1, is DVKVTQSSRYLVKRTGEKVFLECVQDMDHENMFWYRQDPGLGLRLIYFSYDVKMKEKGDIPEGYSVSREKKERFSLILESASTNQTSMYLCASSLSSGGTEAFFGQGTRLTVV.

The rearrangement joins TRBV4-1 to TRBJ2-3; 7 nucleotides match TRBD2. Germline V gives CDR1 MGHRA, CDR2 YSYEKL. Trimming took 1 base from V and 4 from J; bases not matched to a gene: 5. There are 15 residues in the CDR3. The CDR3 DNA reads TGCGCCAGCAGCCAAGCTAGACTAGCCGCAGATACGCAGTATTTT. Its protein product is CASSQARLAADTQYF.

This clonotype was counted ten times or more. The chain recombines TRBV6-1 with TRBJ2-1; D might be TRBD1 (5 bases). Per the germline V gene, CDR1 is MNHNS and CDR2 is SASEGT. The CDR3 contains 12 residues. The V gene lost 6 bases and the J gene lost 9 bases, with 12 bases spanning the gap. The CDR3 protein is CASRFQGIEQFF. DNA for the CDR3: TGTGCCAGCAGGTTCCAGGGTATTGAGCAGTTCTTC.

This clonotype was observed a few times. This rearrangement joins TRBV4-1 to TRBJ1-1; the D is unclear. The CDR3 runs to 15 residues. Germline V gene lookup returns CDR1 MGHRA and CDR2 YSYEKL. V lost 0 bases and J lost 10, with 18 bases in between. The DNA for the CDR3 is TGCGCCAGCAGCCAAGAAAGGACCCAAGTCAACGGAGCTTTCTTT. This sequence encodes CASSQERTQVNGAFF.

This clonotype was found many times. This chain uses TRBV11-3 with TRBJ2-7, with D tentatively TRBD1 (5 bases). Per the germline V gene, CDR1 is SGHNT and CDR2 is YENEEA. The CDR3 is 14 amino acids. V dropped 6 bases and J dropped 2 bases, with 14 bases sitting between them. The CDR3, as DNA: TGTGCCAGCAGTCTCAGACAGTCGGCCTACGAGCAGTACTTC. Its translation: CASSLRQSAYEQYF.

The gene calls are TRBV7-9 and TRBJ2-1, with D perhaps TRBD1 or TRBD2 (5 bases each). V lost 0 bases, J lost 2 bases, and 11 bases lay in between. The germline CDR1 and CDR2 sequences are SEHNR and FQNEAQ (reference sequence). The CDR3 totals 16 residues. The CDR3: CASSLAPGDPYNEQFF. In DNA form, the CDR3 reads TGTGCCAGCAGCTTAGCCCCTGGGGACCCCTACAATGAGCAGTTCTTC.

This clonotype has a count of ten or more. V and J are TRBV5-1 and TRBJ1-3, with D tentatively TRBD1 (6 bases). V lost 4 bases, J lost 4 bases, and 12 bases lay in between. CDR3 size: 14 residues. Germline CDR1 is SGHRS and CDR2 is YFSETQ. CDR3 in amino acids: CASSQGGGGNTIYF. The CDR3 DNA is TGCGCCAGCAGCCAAGGGGGGGGCGGAAACACCATATATTTT.

This clonotype showed up many times. V usage is TRBV28 and J usage is TRBJ2-7, with D perhaps matching TRBD2 (6 bases). Trimming removed 6 bases at V and 1 base at J, with 13 bases between. The V gene's germline CDR1 is MDHEN and CDR2 SYDVKM. The CDR3 consists of 14 residues. As DNA, the CDR3 is TGTGCCAGCAGGGGGGTAGCGGTTTCCTACGAGCAGTACTTC. Translated, it gives CASRGVAVSYEQYF.

This clonotype was picked up many times. The chain has TRBV5-1 and TRBJ2-1, with 11 bases lining up with TRBD1. The CDR3 length is 15 residues. V lost 4 bases to trimming and J lost 8 bases; unmatched junction nucleotides: 8. CDR1 and CDR2 from the germline V gene are SGHRS and YFSETQ. The CDR3 DNA follows: TGCGCCAGCAGCCTGGGAGGACAGGGGGCAGATGAGCAGTTCTTC. Its protein is CASSLGGQGADEQFF.

The chain uses TRBV6-1 and TRBJ1-6, with D hard to call. V gave up 0 bases and J gave up 12 bases, with 12 bases separating them. The CDR3 extends over 14 amino acids. Germline V gene lookup returns CDR1 MNHNS and CDR2 SASEGT. The CDR3 coding sequence is TGTGCCAGCAGTGAAGCGCACATGGGAATACCCCTCCACTTT. This encodes CASSEAHMGIPLHF.

The sample holds a few counts of this clonotype. The chain carries TRBV20-1 and TRBJ2-1; D remains unclear. The germline gives CDR1 DFQATT, CDR2 SNEGSKA (reference sequence). The length of the CDR3 is 13 residues. V lost 4 bases, J lost 1 base, and 8 bases lay in between. Here the CDR3 DNA reads TGCAGTGCTAAGGTCCTGTCCTACAATGAGCAGTTCTTC. This sequence encodes CSAKVLSYNEQFF.

The sample holds many counts of this clonotype. This rearrangement joins TRBV12-3 or TRBV12-4 to TRBJ2-6; D is possibly TRBD1 (5 bases). The CDR3 runs 15 residues. The V and J ends lost 6 bases and 2 bases respectively, with 11 bases between them. CDR3 coding DNA: TGTGCCAGCAGCCTAGACAGTGCTGGGGCCAACGTCCTGACTTTC. Encoded protein: CASSLDSAGANVLTF.

This clonotype came up a few times. The V and J genes are TRBV29-1 and TRBJ2-7, with TRBD2 matching 14 bases. The CDR3 consists of 14 residues. Germline V lookup: CDR1 SQVTM, CDR2 ANQGSEA. V dropped 3 bases and J dropped 4; count of bases not matched to a gene: 2. CDR3 amino acids: CSVEGLAGVYEQYF. CDR3 coding DNA: TGCAGCGTTGAGGGACTAGCGGGAGTTTACGAGCAGTACTTC.

This clonotype was recorded at least ten times. The chain combines TRBV27 with TRBJ2-1, with TRBD1 matching over 11 bases. The CDR3 spans 15 residues. CDR1 MNHEY and CDR2 SMNVEV come from the germline V gene (reference sequence). J lost 7 bases, V lost 2 bases, and 4 bases had no gene match. The CDR3 DNA sequence: TGTGCCAGCAGTTTACGGACAGGGGGCTGGAATGAGCAGTTCTTC. This codes for CASSLRTGGWNEQFF.

This clonotype has a handful of counts. The V gene is TRBV28, the J gene TRBJ1-1; 7 nucleotides agree with TRBD1. Per the germline V gene, CDR1 is MDHEN and CDR2 is SYDVKM. The V gene end was trimmed by 7 bases and the J gene end by 4 bases; junction bases not matched to a gene: 6. This CDR3 is 13 amino acids long. The CDR3 sequence: CASTTTGITEAFF. The CDR3 DNA is TGTGCCAGCACAACGACAGGGATCACTGAAGCTTTCTTT.

This clonotype appeared a single time. This sequence joins TRBV6-1 and TRBJ1-4; D might be TRBD1 (6 bases). The ends were cut back, 4 bases at V and 8 bases at J, with 17 bases in the middle. Germline V gives CDR1 MNHNS, CDR2 SASEGT. The CDR3 is 15 residues long. The CDR3 nucleotides read TGTGCCAGCAGTGGAGGCGGGGACATGTCGGAAAAACTGTTTTTT. The encoded protein is CASSGGGDMSEKLFF.

This clonotype was seen many times. The chain couples TRBV25-1 to TRBJ2-7; 11 bases agree with TRBD2. CDR1 and CDR2 (germline): MGHDK, SYGVNS. There are 15 residues in the CDR3. V dropped 5 bases and J dropped 0; count of bases not matched to a gene: 3. DNA of the CDR3: TGTGCCAGCAGTCACGGGACTAGCGGCTCCTACGAGCAGTACTTC. It translates to CASSHGTSGSYEQYF.

This chain uses TRBV12-3 or TRBV12-4 with TRBJ2-3; the D is unclear. Trimming shortened V by 2 bases and J by 4 bases, and 13 bases separated the two germline ends. The CDR3 runs to 15 residues. CDR3 in DNA: TGTGCCAGCAGTTTAATTGGACGGACCTCAGATACGCAGTATTTT. Translated, it gives CASSLIGRTSDTQYF.

This clonotype was seen ten or more times. This chain connects TRBV30 to TRBJ2-7; possibly TRBD1 for D (7 bases). This CDR3 is 13 amino acids long. From germline, CDR1 is GTSNPN and CDR2 SVGIG (reference sequence). The V end was cut by 3 bases, the J end by 6 bases, with 15 bases between. CDR3 protein: CAWRVGRGVEQYF. The CDR3 bases are TGTGCCTGGAGGGTTGGCAGGGGGGTCGAGCAGTACTTC.

This clonotype came up many times. The rearrangement joins TRBV7-2 to TRBJ1-1; TRBD1 might be the D (6 bases). CDR1 and CDR2 from the germline V gene are SGHTA and FQGNSA. V was cut by 3 bases and J by 4 bases, with 12 bases left in between. This CDR3 is 14 amino acids long. The CDR3, as DNA: TGTGCCAGCAGCTTCCAGGGGTCGGGCACTGAAGCTTTCTTT. As protein: CASSFQGSGTEAFF.

This rearrangement joins TRBV9 to TRBJ2-4; D gene uncertain. CDR1 and CDR2 from the germline V gene are SGDLS and YYNGEE. The length of the CDR3 is 14 residues. V lost 0 bases and J 6 bases, leaving 10 bases between the germline ends. The CDR3 region has the DNA TGTGCCAGCAGCGTAGACGGTGCAGTAAACATTCAGTACTTC. Its protein product is CASSVDGAVNIQYF.

This clonotype showed up many times. The chain is built from TRBV20-1 and TRBJ2-7; TRBD1 matches at 8 bases. V was pared by 6 bases and J by 6 bases, with 10 bases of the junction left unmatched. The CDR3 runs 13 residues. The germline V gene encodes CDR1 DFQATT and CDR2 SNEGSKA (reference sequence). CDR3 in amino acids: CSANRDRSSEQYF. CDR3 DNA: TGCAGTGCAAACCGGGACAGGTCCAGCGAGCAGTACTTC.

The chain has TRBV6-1 and TRBJ1-1; a possible D gene is TRBD1 (6 bases). The CDR3 spans 16 residues. Trimming cost V 7 bases and J 2 bases, with 20 bases left between them. CDR1 is MNHNS and CDR2 is SASEGT in the germline V gene. This CDR3 reads CASMGASTGLNTEAFF. DNA of the CDR3: TGTGCCAGCATGGGGGCTTCAACCGGGCTAAACACTGAAGCTTTCTTT.

This clonotype was counted a few times. The gene calls are TRBV12-3 or TRBV12-4 and TRBJ2-4; D perhaps matches TRBD2 (5 bases). The CDR3 totals 15 residues. V was trimmed by 5 bases and J by 10 bases, leaving 21 bases between them. CDR3: CASSPQLGGGQIQYF. DNA of the CDR3: TGTGCCAGCAGTCCCCAACTCGGAGGTGGGCAAATTCAGTACTTC.